Sequencing of this T cell receptor (beta chain) was carried out in a study of T cells after yellow fever vaccination. Trimming removed 8 bases at V and 0 bases at J, with 11 bases between. CDR1 is MNHEY and CDR2 is SVGAGI in the germline V gene. The CDR3 has 15 residues. Study-level results: Abundant contaminating clonotypes from the bulk population could appear in FACS-sorted repertoires.

This clonotype has a count of ten or more. What it recognizes is unknown. TCRdb recomputed calls from the 5' RACE reads with MiXCR, one row per CDR3 protein. The sample gives around 300,000 distinct CDR3 sequences, around 4.3% of which show up once; 15% to 20% is in the top ten. This sequence originates from a man aged 18 to 30 who received the YFV17D yellow fever vaccine. The genes are TRBV6-5 and TRBJ2-6; D possibly matches TRBD1 or TRBD2 (5 bases each). This material consisted of PBMCs, taken 15 days after the yellow fever booster vaccination. The CDR3 region is CASRGRASGANVLTF. The CDR3 nucleotides are TGTGCCAGCCGGGGCAGGGCCTCTGGGGCCAACGTCCTGACTTTC.